Here is one T cell receptor beta chain with its context. Primers: 60 Vbeta forward and 13 Jbeta reverse. This table comes from immunoSEQ multiplex PCR, and its TCRdb copy is limited to in-frame clones, with some not included. The sample shows about 84,000 clones, 55% to 65% of them seen only once. This specimen comes from a study of cytomegalovirus exposure and HLA in healthy donors. The specimen sequenced was PBMCs. The receptor was derived from a woman aged 40 to 50 in good health and CMV-seropositive.

The CDR3 nucleotides read TGTGCCAGCAGCCCCGACGGAGAGAACACTGAAGCTTTCTTT. Encoded protein: CASSPDGENTEAFF. The chain is built from TRBV7-2 and TRBJ1-1, with D unresolved. V gave up 5 bases and J gave up 1 base, with 11 bases separating them. Germline-derived CDR1 and CDR2 are SGHTA and FQGNSA. This CDR3 has 14 residues.